Sequencing of this TCR beta chain was carried out in a study of beta chain features in type 1 diabetes. Study outcomes and limitations: In type 1 diabetes patients, VDJ junctions had fewer insertions; deletions at these junctions were more frequent. Still unanswered here is whether HLA type influences TCRB rearrangement. PCR might pick shorter templates more often, in the same way for patients and controls.

The CDR3 is 23 amino acids. This clone was recorded a few times. Its cognate antigen is unknown. The authors reverse transcribed all of the isolated RNA, so sequencing captured expressed TCRB transcripts. The protocol was immunoSEQ multiplex PCR, while the TCRdb copy is restricted to in-frame clones and leaves out a portion. In the table there are some 180,000 clones, approximately 13% of which are singletons. The clonotype was recovered from a woman aged 18 to 35 in good health. Source material: central memory CD4+ T cells from blood. The chain employs TRBV21-1 and TRBJ1-2; no DNA check was done on the table's D call, TRBD1. TRBV21-1 corresponds to a pseudogene. The CDR3 sequence: CASSKAWCRRQGLGRVGNYGYTF. The CDR3 nucleotides are TGTGCCAGCAGCAAAGCGTGGTGTCGTCGACAGGGACTCGGTAGGGTTGGGAACTATGGCTACACCTTC.